Many counts were recorded for the clone carrying this T cell receptor beta chain. Its antigen is unknown. The sample is drawn from a study of metastatic and nonmetastatic thyroid tumors. Looking at the study overall: Comparative analysis of repertoires was undertaken across blood and tumor or nodule tissue obtained from malignant and benign thyroid patients. Study results and limitations: Relative to benign nodules, malignant thyroid tumors were reportedly characterized by significantly elevated TCR beta diversity in blood and tumor.

Germline lookup yields CDR1 SGHRS and CDR2 YFSETQ. The CDR3 is 14 residues long. The V end lost 3 bases, the J end lost 7 bases, and 14 bases lay between the germline ends. No treatment of any kind had been given to any patient before thyroid surgery. TCRdb reprocessed the PCR reads using MiXCR. The table shows around 45,000 clones, with roughly 4% occurring only once. V is TRBV5-1 and J is TRBJ2-1; TRBD1 might be the D (6 bases). Sequencing input: blood. This receptor was identified in a female donor with papillary thyroid cancer or a benign thyroid nodule (not recorded which). Some clones in this sample may be carry-over from other donors' samples. The chain's CDR3 is CASSSNLQGNEQFF. The CDR3 DNA sequence: TGCGCCAGCAGCTCGAATTTACAGGGAAATGAGCAGTTCTTC.